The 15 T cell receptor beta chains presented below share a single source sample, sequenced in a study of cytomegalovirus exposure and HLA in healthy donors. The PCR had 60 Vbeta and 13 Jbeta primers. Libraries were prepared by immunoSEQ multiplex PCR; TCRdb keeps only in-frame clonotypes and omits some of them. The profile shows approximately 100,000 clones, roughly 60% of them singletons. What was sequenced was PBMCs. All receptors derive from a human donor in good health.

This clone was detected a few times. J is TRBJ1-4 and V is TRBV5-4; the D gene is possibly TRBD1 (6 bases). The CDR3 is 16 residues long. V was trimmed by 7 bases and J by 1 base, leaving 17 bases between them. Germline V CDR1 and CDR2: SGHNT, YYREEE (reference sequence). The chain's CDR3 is CASGPGGGRTNEKLFF. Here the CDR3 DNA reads TGTGCCAGCGGACCCGGGGGGGGCAGAACTAATGAAAAACTGTTTTTT.

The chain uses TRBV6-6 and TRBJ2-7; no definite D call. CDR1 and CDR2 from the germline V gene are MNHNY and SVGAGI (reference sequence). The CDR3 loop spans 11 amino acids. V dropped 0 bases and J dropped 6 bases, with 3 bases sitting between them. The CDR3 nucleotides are TGTGCCAGCAGTTACTCTAGCGAGCAGTACTTC. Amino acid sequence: CASSYSSEQYF.

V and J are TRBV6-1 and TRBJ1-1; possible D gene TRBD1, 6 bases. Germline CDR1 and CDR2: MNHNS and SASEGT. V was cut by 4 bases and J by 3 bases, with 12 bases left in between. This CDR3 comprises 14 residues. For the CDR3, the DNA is TGTGCCAGCAGTGTCTCAGGGGATCACACTGAAGCTTTCTTT. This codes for CASSVSGDHTEAFF.

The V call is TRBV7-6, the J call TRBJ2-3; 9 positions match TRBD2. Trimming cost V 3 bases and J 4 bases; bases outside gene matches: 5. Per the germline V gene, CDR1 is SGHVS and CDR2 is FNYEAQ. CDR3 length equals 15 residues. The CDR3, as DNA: TGTGCCAGCAGCTTTGGCGGGGGGGTCGCAGATACGCAGTATTTT. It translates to CASSFGGGVADTQYF.

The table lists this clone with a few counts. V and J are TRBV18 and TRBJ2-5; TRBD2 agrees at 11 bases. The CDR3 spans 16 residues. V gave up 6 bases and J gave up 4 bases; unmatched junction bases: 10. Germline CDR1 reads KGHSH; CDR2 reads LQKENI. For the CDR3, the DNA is TGTGCCAGCTCCTCGACCCCCGGGACTAGCGGAGAGACCCAGTACTTC. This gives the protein CASSSTPGTSGETQYF.

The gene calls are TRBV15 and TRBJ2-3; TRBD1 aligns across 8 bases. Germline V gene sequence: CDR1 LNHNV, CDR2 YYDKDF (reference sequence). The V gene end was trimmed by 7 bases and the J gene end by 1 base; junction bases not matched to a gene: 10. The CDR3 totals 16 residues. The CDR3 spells CATTRTGPKGTDTQYF. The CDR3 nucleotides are TGTGCCACCACCCGGACAGGGCCTAAGGGCACAGATACGCAGTATTTT.

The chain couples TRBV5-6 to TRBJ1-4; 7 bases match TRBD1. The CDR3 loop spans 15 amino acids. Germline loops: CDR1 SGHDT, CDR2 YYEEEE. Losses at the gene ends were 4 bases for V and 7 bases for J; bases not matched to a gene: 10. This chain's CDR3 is CASSANRDSSEKLFF. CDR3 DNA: TGTGCCAGCAGCGCAAACCGGGACAGCTCTGAAAAACTGTTTTTT.

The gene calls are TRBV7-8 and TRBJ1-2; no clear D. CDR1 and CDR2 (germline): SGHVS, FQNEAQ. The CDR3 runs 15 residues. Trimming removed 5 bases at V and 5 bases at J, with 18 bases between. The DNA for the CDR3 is TGTGCCAGCAGCCTGGTGGATCAGACACAATATGGCTACACCTTC. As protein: CASSLVDQTQYGYTF.

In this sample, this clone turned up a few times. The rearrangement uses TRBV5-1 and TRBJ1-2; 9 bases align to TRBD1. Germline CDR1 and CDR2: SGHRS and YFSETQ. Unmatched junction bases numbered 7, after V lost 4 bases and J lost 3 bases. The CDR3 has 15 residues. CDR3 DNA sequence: TGCGCCAGCAGCGAACAGGGGGCGTATGACTATGGCTACACCTTC. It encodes CASSEQGAYDYGYTF.

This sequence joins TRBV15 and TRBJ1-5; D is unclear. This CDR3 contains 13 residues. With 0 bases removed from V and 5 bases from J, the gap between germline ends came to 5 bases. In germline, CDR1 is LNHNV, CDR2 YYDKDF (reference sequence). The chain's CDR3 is CATSRDPYQPQHF. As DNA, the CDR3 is TGTGCCACCAGCAGAGACCCCTATCAGCCCCAGCATTTT. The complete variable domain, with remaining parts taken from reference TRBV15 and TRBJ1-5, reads DAMVIQNPRYQVTQFGKPVTLSCSQTLNHNVMYWYQQKSSQAPKLLFHYYDKDFNNEADTPDNFQSRRPNTSFCFLDIRSPGLGDTAMYLCATSRDPYQPQHFGDGTRLSIL.

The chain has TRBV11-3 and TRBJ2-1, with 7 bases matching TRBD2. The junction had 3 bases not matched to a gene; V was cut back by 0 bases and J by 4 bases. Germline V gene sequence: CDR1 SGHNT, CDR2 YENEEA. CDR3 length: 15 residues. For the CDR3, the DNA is TGTGCCAGCAGCTTAGAGGGGGGGATTTACAATGAGCAGTTCTTC. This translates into CASSLEGGIYNEQFF.

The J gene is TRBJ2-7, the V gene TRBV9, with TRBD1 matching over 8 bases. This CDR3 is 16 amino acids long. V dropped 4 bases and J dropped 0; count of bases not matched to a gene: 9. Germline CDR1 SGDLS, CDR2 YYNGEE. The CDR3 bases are TGTGCCAGCAGCATAGGACAGGGCCGGAGCTCCTACGAGCAGTACTTC. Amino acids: CASSIGQGRSSYEQYF.

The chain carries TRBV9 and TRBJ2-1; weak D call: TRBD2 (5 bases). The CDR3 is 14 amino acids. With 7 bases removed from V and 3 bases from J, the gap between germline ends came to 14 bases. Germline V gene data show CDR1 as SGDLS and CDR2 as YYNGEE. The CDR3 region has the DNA TGTGCCAGCTCCCAAGTCGGGGACTACAATGAGCAGTTCTTC. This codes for CASSQVGDYNEQFF.

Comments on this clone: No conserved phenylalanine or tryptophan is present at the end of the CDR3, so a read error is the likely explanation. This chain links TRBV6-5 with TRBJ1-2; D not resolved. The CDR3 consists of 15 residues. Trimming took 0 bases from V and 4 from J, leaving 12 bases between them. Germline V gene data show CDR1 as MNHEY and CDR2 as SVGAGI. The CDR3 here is CASSYSAQEPYGYTV. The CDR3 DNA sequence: TGTGCCAGCAGTTACTCGGCCCAGGAACCCTATGGCTACACCGTC.

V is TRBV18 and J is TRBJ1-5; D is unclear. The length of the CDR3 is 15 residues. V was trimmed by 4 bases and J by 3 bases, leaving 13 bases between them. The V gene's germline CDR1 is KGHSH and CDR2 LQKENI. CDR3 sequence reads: CASSRVAVVNQPQHF. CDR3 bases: TGTGCCAGCTCACGGGTGGCGGTAGTCAATCAGCCCCAGCATTTT.